The sequence of this T cell receptor (beta chain) was determined in a study of cytomegalovirus exposure and HLA in healthy donors (dated by TCRdb to the late 2010s). Study-wide context: The approximately 710 repertoires of the first cohort and the approximately 110 validation repertoires were produced on the same platform, according to a later analysis. The study aimed to test whether cataloging public T cell receptors could reveal signatures of past pathogen exposure. A separate validation cohort of roughly 130 different subjects was used in addition to the roughly 670-subject first cohort. To predict cytomegalovirus infection status, the study brought together high-throughput TCR immunosequencing, statistical association of individual TCRs with disease status, and machine learning. Study-wide findings and limitations: Of the cluster scores, roughly 95% were above 0 in a later analysis, which found that TCRs clustered in the first cohort also tended to co-occur in the approximately 130 validation repertoires. A total of 164 TCR beta chains were listed by the study as associated with cytomegalovirus. The authors suggested that the approach could potentially be generalized to other disease states and immunological phenotypes. A later analysis lacked HLA typing for the validation cohort, so it scored co-occurrence in that cohort across all 120 repertoires. The classifier was reported to diagnose cytomegalovirus status with high specificity and sensitivity in both the original and validation cohorts. While some public TCRs were present in many individuals, most TCR sequences turned up only very rarely across donors. In vitro tests confirmed that three of the cytomegalovirus-associated TCR beta chains recognize cytomegalovirus antigens.

Library prep was done by the immunoSEQ multiplex PCR assay. The original pipeline was this. A statistical classification framework was built to diagnose cytomegalovirus status from the catalog of TCR beta chain sequences. Sourced from immuneACCESS, this table was stored by TCRdb with only in-frame sequences that have V and J called. A share of the clones is absent; for the studies checked, an unresolved V gene accounts for under half, and the remainder has no known explanation. The V and J calls and the clone size are those of that table, but D and trimming were determined from the DNA. This sample lists some 73,000 clones; approximately 90% were detected once. The top ten clones comprise 3.5% to 4% of the sample. In regard to this clone: Its recognized antigen is unknown. Base-call qualities are not available, and no considerably larger clone is one nucleotide away.

The CDR3, cysteine through phenylalanine, is 13 amino acids long. Only the CDR3 part of the read is kept: 39 bases, read in frame from the first base. Trimming costs V 7 bases and J 6 bases, and their ends lie 14 bases apart. CDR1 SGHRS and CDR2 YFSETQ are derived from the germline V gene. The donors belonged to the validation cohort of about 120 subjects, which was separate from the approximately 680-subject first cohort. The source of this sequence is a woman aged 18-29 years in good health and CMV-seropositive. Material for sequencing was PBMCs. The rearranged chain carries TRBV5-1 and TRBJ2-1, with a weak D call of TRBD2 (6 bases match). Here is the DNA: TGCGCCAGCCACCTGCGGGGAAGCAATGAGCAGTTCTTC. Translated, it reads CASHLRGSNEQFF. With the rest looked up from the reference TRBV5-1 and TRBJ2-1 genes rather than sequenced, the full variable domain is KAGVTQTPRYLIKTRGQQVTLSCSPISGHRSVSWYQQTPGQGLQFLFEYFSETQRNKGNFPGRFSGRQFSNSRSEMNVSTLELGDSALYLCASHLRGSNEQFFGPGTRLTVL.